This record concerns one T cell receptor beta chain sequence. The data were taken from a study of blood T cell repertoires in COVID-19. For the study at large: COVID-19 samples collected from the United States, Italy and Spain covered acute and convalescent phases. PBMCs, B-cell-depleted T cells, or T cells provided the cDNA or gDNA that made up the material.

Authors' processing steps: By means of reference gene primer amplification, nucleated cell counts were estimated. This table comes from immunoSEQ multiplex PCR, and its TCRdb copy is limited to in-frame clones, with some not included. The DNA gave D and trimming, while V, J and clone size come from that table. The sample shows roughly 250,000 clones, about 80% of them seen only once. The CDR3 totals 12 residues. The germline V gene has CDR1 LNHDA and CDR2 SQIVND (reference sequence). V lost 6 bases and J 7 bases, leaving 12 bases between the germline ends. The chain has TRBV19 and TRBJ1-2; D uncertain. The sequence derives from a human donor in a cohort sampled during active COVID-19. The sequenced sample consisted of peripheral blood. Here the CDR3 DNA reads TGTGCCAGTAGCCACACCGTTTTTGGCTACACCTTC. Translation gives CASSHTVFGYTF.